The 6 T cell receptor beta chains in this list originate from one sample, sequenced in a study of early T cells in non-severe SARS-CoV-2 infection. Via MiXCR, TCRdb re-called the 5' RACE reads, giving one row per CDR3 protein. The sample holds about 27,000 distinct CDR3 sequences, about 2.9% seen once. Sequenced material: whole blood. These receptors all stem from an adult who was a healthcare worker with PCR-confirmed SARS-CoV-2 infection or an uninfected control (not recorded which).

There are many counts of this clonotype. The chain couples TRBV12-3 or TRBV12-4 to TRBJ2-3; 8 bases match TRBD2. The CDR3 is 13 amino acids. Unmatched junction bases numbered 9, after V lost 7 bases and J lost 9 bases. This CDR3 reads CASIVGGGGTQYF. Written as DNA, the CDR3 is TGTGCCAGCATTGTAGGTGGCGGGGGGACGCAGTATTTT.

This clonotype was counted ten times or more. For the CDR3, the DNA is TGTGCCAGCAGCTTAGTAGTGCAGGGGAGCGTTTACTTGTCTGGGGCCAACGTCCTGACTTTC. Protein: CASSLVVQGSVYLSGANVLTF. The chain links TRBV7-2 to TRBJ2-6; D perhaps matches TRBD1 (6 bases). CDR3 length: 21 amino acids. The ends were cut back, 1 base at V and 1 base at J, with 23 bases in the middle. CDR1 is SGHTA and CDR2 is FQGNSA in the germline V gene.

At least ten counts were recorded for this clonotype. V is TRBV18 and J is TRBJ2-1, with no clear D. V was pared by 0 bases and J by 11 bases, with 11 bases between. Germline-derived CDR1 and CDR2 are KGHSH and LQKENI. CDR3 length equals 13 residues. The CDR3 sequence is CASSPPAAHQQFF. The CDR3 nucleotides are TGTGCCAGCTCACCACCCGCCGCCCACCAGCAGTTCTTC.

This clonotype was found many times. The gene calls are TRBV7-9 and TRBJ1-2, with 9 bases aligning to TRBD1. V was pared by 5 bases and J by 5 bases, with 21 bases of the junction left unmatched. This CDR3 spans 19 amino acids. CDR1 SEHNR and CDR2 FQNEAQ come from the germline V gene (reference sequence). Here the CDR3 DNA reads TGTGCCAGCAGCCAGCGGACAGGGGAGACTTCCCCCTCTTCGTATGGCTACACCTTC. Encoded protein: CASSQRTGETSPSSYGYTF.

The table lists this clonotype with many counts. The rearrangement uses TRBV7-9 and TRBJ1-2; D is unresolved. Between the trimmed V and J ends, which lost 5 bases and 0 bases, there was a span of 10 bases. The length of the CDR3 is 14 residues. Per germline, CDR1 SEHNR and CDR2 FQNEAQ (reference sequence). The CDR3 region has the DNA TGTGCCAGCAGCACTCAGCATACTAACTATGGCTACACCTTC. Residues: CASSTQHTNYGYTF.

This clonotype was observed at least ten times. V and J are TRBV6-1 and TRBJ1-1, with TRBD1 as a possible D gene (5 bases). Trimming pared 8 bases from V and 0 bases from J, leaving 13 bases between. The CDR3 totals 14 residues. CDR1 is MNHNS, CDR2 SASEGT, per germline. CDR3 sequence: CASCREIMNTEAFF. For the CDR3, the DNA is TGTGCCAGCTGCAGGGAAATCATGAACACTGAAGCTTTCTTT.